These 20 T cell receptor beta chains share one sample of origin, sequenced in a study of OX40 agonist ivuxolimab in advanced cancers. Libraries were prepared by immunoSEQ multiplex PCR; TCRdb keeps only in-frame clonotypes and omits some of them. The profile shows around 62,000 clones, roughly 73% of them singletons. Specimen: CD4+ or CD8+ T cells sorted from blood, collected in a trial of the OX40 agonist ivuxolimab. These receptors were obtained from an adult with an advanced solid tumor such as melanoma, head and neck, liver or kidney cancer.

The CDR3 DNA sequence: TGTGCCAGCAGTGGGACAGGGGAAGGCGAGCAGTACTTC. The encoded protein is CASSGTGEGEQYF. The chain uses TRBV6-1 and TRBJ2-7, with 9 bases identical to TRBD1. With 4 bases clipped from V and 6 bases from J, the junction kept 4 bases outside the gene matches. This CDR3 comprises 13 residues. Per the germline V gene, CDR1 is MNHNS and CDR2 is SASEGT.

The chain recombines TRBV27 with TRBJ2-4; D is uncertain. Germline CDR1 MNHEY, CDR2 SMNVEV (reference sequence). The CDR3 has 17 residues. V lost 2 bases to trimming and J lost 0 bases, with 14 bases between them. DNA of the CDR3: TGTGCCAGCAGTTTAAGGTTCATTCCACTAGCCAAAAACATTCAGTACTTC. Protein product: CASSLRFIPLAKNIQYF.

The chain links TRBV27 to TRBJ2-1; 11 bases are a match to TRBD2. The CDR3 spans 16 residues. Germline CDR1 MNHEY, CDR2 SMNVEV (reference sequence). The ends lost 9 bases at V and 3 bases at J; junction bases unmatched: 10. The chain's CDR3 is CASRPRLAGIYNEQFF. Written as DNA, the CDR3 is TGTGCCAGTCGCCCGAGACTAGCGGGAATCTACAATGAGCAGTTCTTC.

The chain couples TRBV4-2 to TRBJ2-4; 13 nucleotides match TRBD2. Trimming cost V 3 bases and J 0 bases; bases outside gene matches: 8. In germline, CDR1 is LGHNA, CDR2 YNFKEQ. This CDR3 has 19 residues. In DNA form, the CDR3 reads TGTGCCAGCAGCCATGGGACTAGCGGGACTCCTTTAGCCAAAAACATTCAGTACTTC. Translating gives CASSHGTSGTPLAKNIQYF.

The V and J genes are TRBV4-1 and TRBJ1-2; possibly TRBD1 for D (5 bases). CDR1 is MGHRA, CDR2 YSYEKL, per germline. The CDR3 is made up of 12 amino acids. Trimming shortened V by 6 bases and J by 6 bases, and 11 bases separated the two germline ends. The CDR3: CASRKRGDGYTF. DNA of the CDR3: TGCGCCAGCAGGAAGAGGGGTGATGGCTACACCTTC.

V and J are TRBV6-4 and TRBJ1-4; no clear D gene. There are 15 residues in the CDR3. The V end was cut by 4 bases, the J end by 5 bases, with 14 bases between. In germline, CDR1 is MRHNA, CDR2 SNTAGT. CDR3 residues: CASSGLGSGNEKLFF. DNA of the CDR3: TGTGCCAGCAGTGGACTGGGCTCCGGAAATGAAAAACTGTTTTTT.

This clone appeared a few times. The chain recombines TRBV10-3 with TRBJ2-3; TRBD2 matches at 11 bases. In germline, CDR1 is ENHRY, CDR2 SYGVKD. With 6 bases clipped from V and 1 base from J, the junction kept 6 bases outside the gene matches. The CDR3 is made up of 16 amino acids. CDR3 residues: CAISGVLAGGTDTQYF. In DNA form, the CDR3 reads TGTGCCATCAGCGGAGTACTAGCGGGAGGCACAGATACGCAGTATTTT.

The chain carries TRBV2 and TRBJ1-5; D not resolved. Germline loops: CDR1 SNHLY, CDR2 FYNNEI. V lost 8 bases, J lost 7 bases, and 15 bases lay in between. The CDR3 length is 13 residues. The CDR3 reads CASGLEGRQPQHF. The DNA of the CDR3 is TGTGCCAGCGGCTTGGAGGGTCGGCAGCCCCAGCATTTT.

The chain uses TRBV7-9 and TRBJ1-2, with 8 bases that match TRBD1. V trimming: 5 bases; J trimming: 4 bases; junction bases outside the gene matches: 9. CDR3 length: 15 residues. Germline CDR1 reads SEHNR; CDR2 reads FQNEAQ (reference sequence). The CDR3 DNA follows: TGTGCCAGCAGCCGATCGACAGGGGAGAGCTATGGCTACACCTTC. Translation gives CASSRSTGESYGYTF.

The chain is built from TRBV10-3 and TRBJ1-2; 11 bases map to TRBD1. Per germline, CDR1 ENHRY and CDR2 SYGVKD. The CDR3 runs 16 residues. Germline trimming cut 4 bases from V and 3 bases from J; bases unmatched to any gene: 7. CDR3 sequence (DNA): TGTGCCATCAGTGGGACCGGACAGGGGGCGTACTATGGCTACACCTTC. Protein: CAISGTGQGAYYGYTF.

In this sample, this clone turned up a few times. Other DNA sequences in the same sample also yield this CDR3. The chain recombines TRBV7-9 with TRBJ2-5, with D uncertain. Germline values: CDR1 SEHNR, CDR2 FQNEAQ (reference sequence). V was shortened by 1 base and J by 4 bases, with 4 bases between the two germline ends. The CDR3 loop spans 12 amino acids. CDR3 nucleotide sequence: TGTGCCAGCAGCTTAGTCTCAGAGACCCAGTACTTC. Amino acids: CASSLVSETQYF.

The rearrangement joins TRBV7-9 to TRBJ2-5; D gene unclear. The CDR3 loop spans 13 amino acids. Germline-derived CDR1 and CDR2 are SEHNR and FQNEAQ (reference sequence). V was trimmed by 3 bases and J by 1 base, leaving 6 bases between them. The CDR3 loop reads CASSLYPQETQYF. The DNA for the CDR3 is TGTGCCAGCAGCTTGTATCCCCAAGAGACCCAGTACTTC. Together with reference TRBV7-9 and TRBJ2-5, the CDR3 gives the full variable domain: DTGVSQNPRHKITKRGQNVTFRCDPISEHNRLYWYRQTLGQGPEFLTYFQNEAQLEKSRLLSDRFSAERPKGSFSTLEIQRTEQGDSAMYLCASSLYPQETQYFGPGTRLLVL.

The genes are TRBV5-1 and TRBJ2-2, with 7 nucleotides matching TRBD2. With 1 base clipped from V and 7 bases from J, the junction kept 7 bases outside the gene matches. Per germline, CDR1 SGHRS and CDR2 YFSETQ. The CDR3 loop spans 15 amino acids. The CDR3 region has the DNA TGCGCCAGCAGCTTGACCGGACTAGATGTCGGGGAGCTGTTTTTT. It codes for CASSLTGLDVGELFF.

The J gene is TRBJ2-1, the V gene TRBV2; D gene ambiguous. Germline assignment: CDR1 SNHLY and CDR2 FYNNEI. The CDR3 is 14 residues long. Trimming took 5 bases from V and 5 from J, leaving 13 bases between them. CDR3: CASSLGRSNNEQFF. The DNA of the CDR3 is TGTGCCAGCAGTTTAGGCCGTTCTAACAATGAGCAGTTCTTC.

This clone turned up a few times. The chain uses TRBV19 and TRBJ2-3, with D possibly matching TRBD2 (5 bases). Germline V gives CDR1 LNHDA, CDR2 SQIVND (reference sequence). The CDR3 has 16 amino acids. V lost 6 bases to trimming and J lost 2 bases, with 18 bases between them. The chain's CDR3 is CASRRSGGVFTDTQYF. The CDR3 bases are TGTGCCAGTAGAAGGTCCGGAGGAGTGTTCACAGATACGCAGTATTTT. The variable domain in full, with the rest retrieved from reference TRBV19 and TRBJ2-3, is DGGITQSPKYLFRKEGQNVTLSCEQNLNHDAMYWYRQDPGQGLRLIYYSQIVNDFQKGDIAEGYSVSREKKESFPLTVTSAQKNPTAFYLCASRRSGGVFTDTQYFGPGTRLTVL.

This clone has a handful of counts. The genes are TRBV12-2 and TRBJ2-5; no check of the table's D call, TRBD1, against the DNA was made. TRBV12-2 counts as a pseudogene. The CDR3 runs to 15 residues. CDR3 amino acids: CASLPYCDRQETQYF. The CDR3 DNA sequence: TGTGCAAGCCTACCCTATTGCGACAGACAAGAGACCCAGTACTTC.

This rearrangement joins TRBV30 to TRBJ2-3, with D possibly being TRBD2 (6 bases). V lost 2 bases to trimming and J lost 9 bases, with 15 bases between them. CDR3 length: 13 residues. Per germline, CDR1 GTSNPN and CDR2 SVGIG (reference sequence). The CDR3 reads CAWSRTTGATQYF. The DNA for the CDR3 is TGTGCCTGGAGTAGAACAACGGGAGCCACGCAGTATTTT. The variable domain in full, completed from reference TRBV30 and TRBJ2-3, reads SQTIHQWPATLVQPVGSPLSLECTVEGTSNPNLYWYRQAAGRGLQLLFYSVGIGQISSEVPQNLSASRPQDRQFILSSKKLLLSDSGFYLCAWSRTTGATQYFGPGTRLTVL.

The chain has TRBV10-3 and TRBJ1-2; TRBD1 matches 7 bases. Germline V gene data show CDR1 as ENHRY and CDR2 as SYGVKD. This CDR3 is built from 13 residues. The trim removed 5 bases at V and 2 bases at J, leaving 2 bases unmatched. The CDR3 is CAISKQGNYGYTF. The DNA of the CDR3 is TGTGCCATCAGTAAACAGGGGAACTATGGCTACACCTTC.

This clone has a single count. The chain's CDR3 is CASSLDRGRVNYGYTF. The CDR3 DNA reads TGTGCCAGCAGCTTAGATAGGGGGCGCGTCAACTATGGCTACACCTTC. This chain connects TRBV11-2 to TRBJ1-2, with 7 bases identical to TRBD1. The germline CDR1 and CDR2 sequences are SGHAT and FQNNGV. V shed 0 bases, J shed 2 bases, and the junction held 6 bases outside the gene matches. The CDR3 loop spans 16 amino acids.

The chain joins TRBV5-1 to TRBJ2-7; possible D gene TRBD1, 5 bases. Trimming removed 3 bases from V and 2 bases from J, with 12 bases in between. Germline CDR1 SGHRS, CDR2 YFSETQ. The CDR3 consists of 14 residues. The CDR3 nucleotides are TGCGCCAGCAGCTCCGCCGACAGCACCTACGAGCAGTACTTC. Translating gives CASSSADSTYEQYF. The entire variable domain, with the rest obtained from reference TRBV5-1 and TRBJ2-7, is as follows: KAGVTQTPRYLIKTRGQQVTLSCSPISGHRSVSWYQQTPGQGLQFLFEYFSETQRNKGNFPGRFSGRQFSNSRSEMNVSTLELGDSALYLCASSSADSTYEQYFGPGTRLTVT.